The sequence of this T cell receptor beta chain was determined in a study of STAT5B mutations in CD4+ large granular lymphocyte leukemia. Study outcomes and limitations: CD4-sorted patient repertoires seemed more clonal than healthy CD4+ repertoires. The CD4+ versus CD8+ T-LGLL clonality difference may reflect limited sample size.

Details on this clone: Its antigen is unidentified.

Profiled with immunoSEQ multiplex PCR; TCRdb holds only in-frame clones, not every one. The data contain more than 20,000 clones, around 70% of them singletons. The CDR3 has 13 residues. V shed 5 bases, J shed 5 bases, and the junction held 6 bases outside the gene matches. Germline V gene data show CDR1 as SGHKS and CDR2 as YYEKEE (reference sequence). The chain carries TRBV5-5 and TRBJ2-5; TRBD1 matches 7 bases. The receptor was derived from a human donor in good health. The specimen sequenced was CD4+ T cells from blood buffy coats. CDR3 sequence (DNA): TGTGCCAGCAGTCAGGGGGTTCACGAGACCCAGTACTTC. Protein: CASSQGVHETQYF.